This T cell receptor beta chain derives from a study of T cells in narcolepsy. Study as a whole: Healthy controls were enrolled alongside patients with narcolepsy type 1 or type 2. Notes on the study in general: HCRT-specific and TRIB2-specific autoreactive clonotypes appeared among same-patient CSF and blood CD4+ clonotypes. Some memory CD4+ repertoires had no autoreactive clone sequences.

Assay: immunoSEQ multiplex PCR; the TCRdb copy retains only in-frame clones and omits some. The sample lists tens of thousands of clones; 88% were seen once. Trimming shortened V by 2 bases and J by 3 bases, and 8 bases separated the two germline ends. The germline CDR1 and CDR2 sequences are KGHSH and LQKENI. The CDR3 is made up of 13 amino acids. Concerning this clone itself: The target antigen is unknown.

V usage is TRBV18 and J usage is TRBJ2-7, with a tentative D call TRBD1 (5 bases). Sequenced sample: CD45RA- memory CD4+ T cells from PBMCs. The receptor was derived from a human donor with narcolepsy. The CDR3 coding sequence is TGTGCCAGCTCACCAAACCAGGGCTACGAGCAGTACTTC. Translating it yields CASSPNQGYEQYF.